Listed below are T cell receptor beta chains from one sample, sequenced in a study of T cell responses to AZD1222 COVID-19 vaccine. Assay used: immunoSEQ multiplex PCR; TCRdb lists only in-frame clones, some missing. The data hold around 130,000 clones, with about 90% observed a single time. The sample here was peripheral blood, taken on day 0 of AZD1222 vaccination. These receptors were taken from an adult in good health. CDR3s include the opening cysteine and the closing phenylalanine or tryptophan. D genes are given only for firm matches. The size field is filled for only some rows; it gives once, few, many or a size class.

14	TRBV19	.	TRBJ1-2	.	TGTGCCAGTAGTATACGGGACGGGGTTTATGGCTACACCTTC	CASSIRDGVYGYTF
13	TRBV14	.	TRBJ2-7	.	TGTGCCAGCAGCCAAGTAATTAACTACGAGCAGTACTTC	CASSQVINYEQYF
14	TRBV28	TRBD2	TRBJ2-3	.	TGTGCCAGCAGTTTGGGACTAGCCACAGATACGCAGTATTTT	CASSLGLATDTQYF
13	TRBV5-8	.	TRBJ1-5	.	TGTGCCAGCGCACGATCGGGCAATCAGCCCCAGCATTTT	CASARSGNQPQHF
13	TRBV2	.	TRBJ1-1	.	TGTGCCAGCAGCCGGGACCCGAACACTGAAGCTTTCTTT	CASSRDPNTEAFF
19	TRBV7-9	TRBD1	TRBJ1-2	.	TGTGCCAGCAGCTCGGACACGGGGGTGCGCAGGGGGCATCTATATGGCTACACCTTC	CASSSDTGVRRGHLYGYTF
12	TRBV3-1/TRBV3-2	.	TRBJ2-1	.	TGTGCCAGCAGCCGGACAGCCAATGAGCAGTTCTTC	CASSRTANEQFF
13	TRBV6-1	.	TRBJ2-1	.	TGTGCCAGCAGTGATAGGACCGGCTATGAGCAGTTCTTC	CASSDRTGYEQFF
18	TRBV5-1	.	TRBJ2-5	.	TGCGCCAGCAGCTTGGAGGAAGGACAACGGTTCGACCAAGAGACCCAGTACTTC	CASSLEEGQRFDQETQYF
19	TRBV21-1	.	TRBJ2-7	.	TGTGCCAGCAGCAAAGAGGGAACTAGCGGGAGGTTCATCTCCTACGAGCAGTACTTC	CASSKEGTSGRFISYEQYF
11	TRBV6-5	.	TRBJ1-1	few	TGTGCCAGCAGTTACAGGGGGGAAGCTTTCTTT	CASSYRGEAFF
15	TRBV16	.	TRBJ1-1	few	TGTGCCAGCAGCCAATCAGCGACCGGTAACACTGAAGCTTTCTTT	CASSQSATGNTEAFF
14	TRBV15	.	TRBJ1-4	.	TGTGCCACCAGCAGAGATCGGTACCCTGAAAAACTGTTTTTT	CATSRDRYPEKLFF
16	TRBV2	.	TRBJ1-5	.	TGTGCCAGCAGTGATGGGGCAAGTTATAGCAATCAGCCCCAGCATTTT	CASSDGASYSNQPQHF
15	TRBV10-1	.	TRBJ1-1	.	TGCGCCAGCAGTGAGTCGACGGGGGGTAGCACTGAAGCTTTCTTT	CASSESTGGSTEAFF
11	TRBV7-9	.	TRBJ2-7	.	TGTGCCAGCACCAACCTCGACGAGCAGTACTTC	CASTNLDEQYF
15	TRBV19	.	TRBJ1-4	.	TGTGCCAGTAGCCCGCTCGGGGGGCCTAATGAAAAACTGTTTTTT	CASSPLGGPNEKLFF
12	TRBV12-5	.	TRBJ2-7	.	TGTGCTAGTGGTTTGGTGAGGAGGGAGCAGTACTTC	CASGLVRREQYF
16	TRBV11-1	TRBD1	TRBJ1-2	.	TGTGCCAGCAGCTTCGGACAGGGGGCCTCTAACTATGGCTACACCTTC	CASSFGQGASNYGYTF
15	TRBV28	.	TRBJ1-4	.	TGTGCCAGCAGTTCTACCACGGGCGCGGGTGAAAAACTGTTTTTT	CASSSTTGAGEKLFF
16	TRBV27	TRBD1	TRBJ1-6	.	TGTGCCAGCAGCCCTGGGACAGGGAGGATTCATTCACCCCTCCACTTT	CASSPGTGRIHSPLHF
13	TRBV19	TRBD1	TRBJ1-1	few	TGTGCCAGTAGTCCGGGGACAGGCGCCGAAGCTTTCTTT	CASSPGTGAEAFF
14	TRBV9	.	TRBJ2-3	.	TGTGCCAGCAGCACGGGACTCCCCACAGATACGCAGTATTTT	CASSTGLPTDTQYF
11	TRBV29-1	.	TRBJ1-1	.	TGCAGCGTTGTTGAGGTCTCGGCAGCTTTCTTT	CSVVEVSAAFF
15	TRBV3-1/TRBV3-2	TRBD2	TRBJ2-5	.	TGTGCCAGCAGCCCCGGACTAGCGGGAAGGGAGACCCAGTACTTC	CASSPGLAGRETQYF
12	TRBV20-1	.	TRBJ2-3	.	TGCAGTGCTAGTCGAGGGTCCGATACGCAGTATTTT	CSASRGSDTQYF
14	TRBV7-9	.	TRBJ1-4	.	TGTGCCAGCAGCTTGCTTACATCTAATGAAAAACTGTTTTTT	CASSLLTSNEKLFF
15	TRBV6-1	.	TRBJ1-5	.	TGTGCCAGCAGTGATGGAGTAGCCTCGCGGCAGCCCCAGCATTTT	CASSDGVASRQPQHF
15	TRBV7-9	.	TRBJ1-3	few	TGTGCCAGCAGCTCGGCTTTAAGGTCTGGAAACACCATATATTTT	CASSSALRSGNTIYF
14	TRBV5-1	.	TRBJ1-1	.	TGCGCCAGCAGCTTGGAAGGGTTCGGCACTGAAGCTTTCTTT	CASSLEGFGTEAFF
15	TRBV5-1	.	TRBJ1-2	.	TGCGCCAGCAGCCTGGAGGTCGGCACTAACTATGGCTACACCTTC	CASSLEVGTNYGYTF
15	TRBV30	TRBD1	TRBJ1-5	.	TGTGCCTGGGGACAGGGGGCGGGTGGCAATCAGCCCCAGCATTTT	CAWGQGAGGNQPQHF
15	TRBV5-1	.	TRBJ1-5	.	TGCGCCAGCAGTCCCGGGACGACAATCAATCAGCCCCAGCATTTT	CASSPGTTINQPQHF
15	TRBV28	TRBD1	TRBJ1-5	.	TGTGCCAGCAGACCTGGACAGGGAGTGTTTGGGCCCCAGCATTTT	CASRPGQGVFGPQHF
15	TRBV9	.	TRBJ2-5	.	TGTGCCAGCAGCGCCCCAGAAGGAGGGGTGGAGACCCAGTACTTC	CASSAPEGGVETQYF
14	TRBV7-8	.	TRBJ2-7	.	TGTGCCAGCAGCTTAGCGGACAGAGCCTACGAGCAGTACTTC	CASSLADRAYEQYF
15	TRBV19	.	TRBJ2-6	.	TGTGCCAGTAGTATATTGGGCTCTGGGGCCAACGTCCTGACTTTC	CASSILGSGANVLTF
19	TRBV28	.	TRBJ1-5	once	TGTGCCAGCAGTTTATCTACAAATTCCGCGGGACGAGACAATCAGCCCCAGCATTTT	CASSLSTNSAGRDNQPQHF
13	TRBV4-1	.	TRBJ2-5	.	TGCGCCAGCGGAACAGAGTTCCAAGAGACCCAGTACTTC	CASGTEFQETQYF
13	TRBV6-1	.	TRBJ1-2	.	TGTGCCAGCAGTGAAAGGACAGTTAATGGCTACACCTTC	CASSERTVNGYTF
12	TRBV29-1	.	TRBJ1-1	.	TGCAGCGTCTCGGGAGGATCTTTTGAAGCTTTCTTT	CSVSGGSFEAFF
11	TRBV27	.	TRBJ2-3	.	TGTGCCAGCAGCACCGCAGATACGCAGTATTTT	CASSTADTQYF
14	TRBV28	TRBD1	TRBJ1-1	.	TGTGCCAGCAGCGCGTTAGGGCAGGGGGCGGAAGCTTTCTTT	CASSALGQGAEAFF
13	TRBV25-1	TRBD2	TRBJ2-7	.	TGTGCCAGCAGTGATTGGGGTAGCGGGAGAGTTAACTTC	CASSDWGSGRVNF
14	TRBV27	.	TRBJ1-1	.	TGTGCCAGCAGTTGGGGGGCAGGAAGGATGGAAGCTTTCTTT	CASSWGAGRMEAFF
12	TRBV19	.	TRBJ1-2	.	TGTGCCAGTACCCATCGGGGTTATGGCTACACCTTC	CASTHRGYGYTF
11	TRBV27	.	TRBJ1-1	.	TGTGCCAGCAGTTTAGGGACTGAAGCTTTCTTT	CASSLGTEAFF
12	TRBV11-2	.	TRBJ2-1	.	TGTGCCAGCAGCCCCCAACACAATGAGCAGTTCTTC	CASSPQHNEQFF
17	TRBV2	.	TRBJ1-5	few	TGTGCCAGCACTGGCCAGAACATAGTAAATAGCAATCAGCCCCAGCATTTT	CASTGQNIVNSNQPQHF